This entry concerns a single T cell receptor beta chain. The sample comes from a study of blood T cell repertoires in COVID-19. Study-level information: Specimens from acute and convalescent COVID-19 originated in the United States, Italy and Spain.

The germline CDR1 and CDR2 sequences are MGHDK and SYGVNS. Trimming cost V 8 bases and J 5 bases, with 18 bases left between them. This CDR3 contains 14 residues. Study processing details: Reference gene primers were amplified, and this amplification served to estimate nucleated cell counts. Profiled with immunoSEQ multiplex PCR; TCRdb holds only in-frame clones, not every one. V and J calls and clone size are those listed in that table; D and trimming were worked out from the DNA. The table lists some 99,000 clones, less than 85% of them singletons. The sequencing sample was made of peripheral blood. This rearrangement joins TRBV25-1 to TRBJ1-2; tentative D call: TRBD1 (5 bases). The receptor was isolated from a woman aged 55-70 years with acute or convalescent COVID-19. DNA for the CDR3: TGTGCCAGCTCCGAAGGCACAGGAGCTTATGGCTACACCTTC. Translated, it gives CASSEGTGAYGYTF.